This T cell receptor (beta chain) came from a study of graft-versus-host responses after intestinal transplantation. Overall study results and limits: Recipient-marrow GvH clones were detected, some having first appeared in ileum or blood.

Repertoires were generated with immunoSEQ multiplex PCR, while TCRdb's copy carries only in-frame clones and drops some. The table has 37,000 or so clones, roughly nine tenths seen once; the top ten hold about 2.5%. This clone was recorded only once. What it binds is not known. Sequencing was performed on PBMCs, taken about 310 days after intestinal transplant. This clonotype was obtained from a human patient who received an intestinal transplant, so some T cells may come from the graft donor.

Here the CDR3 reads CASSDTNTIYF. CDR3 in DNA: TGTGCCAGCAGCGATACAAACACCATATATTTT. The J gene is TRBJ1-3, the V gene TRBV6-6; D is ambiguous. CDR1 is MNHNY, CDR2 SVGAGI, per germline (reference sequence). The CDR3 sequence is 11 residues long. V gave up 6 bases and J gave up 6 bases, with 6 bases separating them.